The clone carrying this T cell receptor (beta chain) has only a few counts. The length of the CDR3 is 15 residues. Germline loops: CDR1 LNHNV, CDR2 YYDKDF (reference sequence). The V segment lost 5 bases and the J segment 6 bases; nucleotides outside the gene matches: 11. Amplification used 60 Vbeta primers and 13 Jbeta primers. TCRdb keeps only in-frame clones here, not all; method: immunoSEQ multiplex PCR. This table holds 220,000 or so clones, around 73% found once. This entry belongs to a study of cytomegalovirus exposure and HLA in healthy donors. V is TRBV15 and J is TRBJ2-7; 9 nucleotides match TRBD1. The sample comprised PBMCs. This TCR was sampled from a male donor in good health and CMV-seronegative. In DNA form, the CDR3 reads TGTGCCACCAGCGACCGGGACAGGGTTCGATCCGAGCAGTACTTC. This translates into CATSDRDRVRSEQYF.